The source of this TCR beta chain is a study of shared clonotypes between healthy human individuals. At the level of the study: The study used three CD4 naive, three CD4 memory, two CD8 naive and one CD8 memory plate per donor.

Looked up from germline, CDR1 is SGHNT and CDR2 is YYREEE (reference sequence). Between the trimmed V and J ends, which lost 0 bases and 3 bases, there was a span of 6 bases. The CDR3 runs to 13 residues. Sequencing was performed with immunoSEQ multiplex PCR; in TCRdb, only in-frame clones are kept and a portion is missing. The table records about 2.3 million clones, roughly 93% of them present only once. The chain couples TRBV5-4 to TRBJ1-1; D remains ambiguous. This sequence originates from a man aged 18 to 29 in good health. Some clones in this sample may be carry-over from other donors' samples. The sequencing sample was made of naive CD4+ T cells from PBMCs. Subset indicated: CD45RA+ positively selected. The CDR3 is CASSLEMHTEAFF. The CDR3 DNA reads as TGTGCCAGCAGCTTGGAAATGCACACTGAAGCTTTCTTT.